The source of this TCR beta chain is a study of cytomegalovirus exposure and HLA in healthy donors. Germline CDR1 reads SGHRS; CDR2 reads YFSETQ. V was cut by 5 bases and J by 0 bases, with 8 bases left in between. The CDR3 length is 13 residues. In regard to this clone: Its antigen is not known.

Overall study results and limits: Per a later analysis, 16,951 TCR beta sequences showed association with HLA alleles at 0.05 false discovery rate.

It was with 60 Vbeta and 13 Jbeta primers that the PCR ran. Sequencing was performed with immunoSEQ multiplex PCR; in TCRdb, only in-frame clones are kept and a portion is missing. The sample comprises around 74,000 clones, approximately 80% of which are singletons, and about 3.5% rests with the top ten. The V and J genes are TRBV5-1 and TRBJ1-1; no firm D call. This receptor was identified in a man aged 40-49 years in good health and CMV-seronegative. What was sequenced was PBMCs. The CDR3 sequence is CASSEGLNTEAFF. In DNA form, the CDR3 reads TGCGCCAGCAGTGAGGGATTGAACACTGAAGCTTTCTTT.